Sequencing of this T cell receptor beta chain was carried out in a study of T-cell reconstitution after alpha-beta-depleted transplantation in children listed by TCRdb under 2016. About the study as a whole: T-cell immune reconstitution after TCRalphabeta/CD19-depleted allogeneic hematopoietic cell transplantation in children was quantitatively tracked in the study by means of TCR repertoire profiling. Study-wide findings and limitations: The apparently early alphabetaT-cell count recovery about two months after transplant was reportedly dependent on only several hundred rapidly expanded clones derived from non-depleted graft cells. Over the following months the frequencies of hyperexpanded clones went down, and after one year T-cell counts and TCRbeta diversity were mostly credited to newly produced T cells. The high TCRbeta diversity at day 60 in some patients was ascribed to recipient T cells and intrathymic progenitors that had survived conditioning.

Including the terminal cysteine and phenylalanine, the CDR3 comprises 14 residues. Only the CDR3 DNA stays, 42 bases, in frame from base 1. Trimming leaves V shorter by 5 bases and J shorter by 4 bases, with the junction holding 6 bases beyond the gene matches. The library was generated by PCR. TCRdb shows the sequencer as Illumina HiSeq 2500. Molecular barcoding was employed in the preparation of TCR libraries, with unique molecular identifiers being used to normalize TCRbeta repertoire quantification. Using fastp trimming at Q25 and MiXCR clonotype assembly, TCRdb reanalyzed the public sequencing data and kept in-frame beta chains. For every CDR3 protein sequence, its rows merge into one entry that carries the most common genes and DNA. The sample table shows 490,000 or so distinct CDR3 sequences, and 8% to 11% are seen once. About 2% of the sample lies in the top ten. The treatment or condition label on this specimen signifies: allogeneic hematopoietic cell transplantation with graft depleted of TCRalphabeta T cells and CD19 B cells. Transplant recipients were children who received TCRalphabeta/CD19-depleted allogeneic hematopoietic cell grafts.

This clonotype was recorded at least ten times. This receptor's antigen is unknown. No much larger clonotype is one base removed from it; base qualities were not supplied. The receptor chain draws on TRBV12-3 or TRBV12-4 and TRBJ2-3, with 7 bases matching TRBD2. Source: PBMCs, taken before TCRalphabeta/CD19-depleted stem cell transplant. This TCR derives from a child under 10 years old with inherited bone marrow failure, due to receive a stem cell transplant. The CDR3 protein sequence reads: CASSPRLAADTQYF. The DNA reads TGTGCCAGCAGTCCCCGGCTAGCGGCAGATACGCAGTATTTT.